Shown below are 28 T cell receptor beta chains from a single sample sequenced in a study of blood T cell repertoires in COVID-19. Clones were read by immunoSEQ multiplex PCR, and TCRdb kept only the in-frame ones, dropping some. The sample yields about 260,000 clones, 85% to 90% seen once. The sample comprised PBMCs or T cells enriched from blood (not recorded which). Receptor source: a woman in her late teens or twenties who had recovered from COVID-19.

The chain uses TRBV3-1 (or the pseudogene TRBV3-2) and TRBJ1-3, with D unresolved. Trimming took off 3 bases at V and 6 bases at J, with 15 bases between the two ends. Germline V CDR1 and CDR2: LGHDT, YNNKEL (reference sequence). The CDR3 is 15 residues long. The CDR3 DNA sequence: TGTGCCAGCAGCCACCCTAGCGTCGGGGTAAACACCATATATTTT. Protein product: CASSHPSVGVNTIYF.

This clone appeared a few times. V is TRBV3-1 (or the pseudogene TRBV3-2) and J is TRBJ1-2; TRBD1 matches at 8 bases. The CDR3 contains 14 residues. J gave up 3 bases and V 2 bases, and 2 bases lay outside the gene matches. Germline values: CDR1 LGHDT, CDR2 YNNKEL (reference sequence). The CDR3 reads CASSQTTGDYGYTF. The CDR3 coding sequence is TGTGCCAGCAGCCAAACGACAGGGGACTATGGCTACACCTTC.

The CDR3 DNA follows: TGTGCCACCAGTGATGGCAGGGTAGAAAACATTCAGTACTTC. Protein: CATSDGRVENIQYF. The genes are TRBV24-1 and TRBJ2-4, with a possible D match to TRBD1 (5 bases). CDR1 is KGHDR and CDR2 is SFDVKD in the germline V gene. This CDR3 region has 14 residues. V lost 3 bases, J lost 5 bases, and 10 bases lay in between.

This rearrangement joins TRBV2 to TRBJ2-3, with a tentative D call TRBD2 (7 bases). The CDR3 length is 15 residues. Germline V gene lookup returns CDR1 SNHLY and CDR2 FYNNEI. Trimming took off 3 bases at V and 3 bases at J, with 13 bases between the two ends. For the CDR3, the DNA is TGTGCCAGCAGTGAGGGGGGGGGCCGTACAGATACGCAGTATTTT. This gives the protein CASSEGGGRTDTQYF.

This clone showed up just a few times. The chain is built from TRBV28 and TRBJ2-5; 11 positions match TRBD2. The J segment lost 5 bases and the V segment lost 4 bases, leaving 12 bases of the junction unmatched. CDR3 size: 17 residues. Germline CDR1 reads MDHEN; CDR2 reads SYDVKM. CDR3 sequence reads: CASSSGTSGPRRETQYF. The CDR3 nucleotides read TGTGCCAGCAGTTCGGGGACTAGCGGACCCAGGCGGGAGACCCAGTACTTC.

The chain links TRBV9 to TRBJ2-7; 9 bases are a match to TRBD1. CDR3 size: 14 residues. Losses at the gene ends were 4 bases for V and 7 bases for J; bases not matched to a gene: 9. Germline CDR1 and CDR2: SGDLS and YYNGEE. The CDR3 protein is CASSSGTGTEEQYF. The CDR3 bases are TGTGCCAGCAGCTCCGGGACAGGGACTGAAGAGCAGTACTTC.

This clone was picked up one time. The chain is built from TRBV5-4 and TRBJ1-1; perhaps TRBD1 as D (5 bases). Germline CDR1 and CDR2: SGHNT and YYREEE (reference sequence). The CDR3 sequence is 13 residues long. Trimming stripped 4 bases from V and 10 bases from J, with 17 bases between. CDR3 sequence (DNA): TGTGCCAGCAGCACTAACAGGTATCAGGCAGCTTTCTTT. Translation: CASSTNRYQAAFF.

This chain uses TRBV7-6 with TRBJ1-2, with D possibly being TRBD1 (5 bases). This CDR3 has 16 residues. V was pared by 1 base and J by 3 bases, with 15 bases between. CDR1 SGHVS and CDR2 FNYEAQ come from the germline V gene. CDR3 in DNA: TGTGCCAGCAGCTTAGAGGTCCCAGGAGGGGACTATGGCTACACCTTC. It codes for CASSLEVPGGDYGYTF. Using reference TRBV7-6 and TRBJ1-2 for the parts outside the CDR3, the full variable domain is GAGVSQSPRYKVTKRGQDVALRCDPISGHVSLYWYRQALGQGPEFLTYFNYEAQQDKSGLPNDRFSAERPEGSISTLTIQRTEQRDSAMYRCASSLEVPGGDYGYTFGSGTRLTVV.

This sequence joins TRBV28 and TRBJ2-1, with D perhaps TRBD2 (5 bases). V lost 4 bases and J 0 bases, leaving 10 bases between the germline ends. This CDR3 region has 15 residues. The V gene's germline CDR1 is MDHEN and CDR2 SYDVKM. CDR3 coding DNA: TGTGCCAGCAGTTCCTCCGACTACTCCTACAATGAGCAGTTCTTC. As protein: CASSSSDYSYNEQFF.

The V and J genes are TRBV2 and TRBJ1-2, with TRBD1 identical over 7 bases. CDR1 and CDR2 from the germline V gene are SNHLY and FYNNEI. The CDR3 covers 14 residues. After removal of 8 bases from V and 5 bases from J, the junction contained 11 bases not matched to a gene. In DNA, the CDR3 is TGTGCCAGCCACTTAGACAGGGTATATTATGGCTACACCTTC. Amino acids: CASHLDRVYYGYTF.

The chain employs TRBV27 and TRBJ2-7; 7 bases match TRBD1. Trimming removed 7 bases from V and 1 base from J; junction bases left unmatched: 7. The germline gives CDR1 MNHEY, CDR2 SMNVEV (reference sequence). The CDR3 covers 14 residues. The DNA of the CDR3 is TGTGCCAGCATGAATCAGGGGGATTCCTACGAGCAGTACTTC. It encodes CASMNQGDSYEQYF.

The chain combines TRBV11-2 with TRBJ1-5, with 10 bases identical to TRBD1. The ends lost 5 bases at V and 1 base at J; junction bases unmatched: 2. This CDR3 region has 15 residues. Germline lookup yields CDR1 SGHAT and CDR2 FQNNGV. The CDR3 loop is CASSRQGASNQPQHF. The DNA for the CDR3 is TGTGCCAGCAGCCGACAGGGGGCCAGCAATCAGCCCCAGCATTTT.

There are a few counts of this clone. The genes are TRBV4-1 and TRBJ1-1; 7 bases agree with TRBD1. The CDR3 consists of 15 residues. Germline trimming cut 4 bases from V and 7 bases from J; bases unmatched to any gene: 12. Per the germline V gene, CDR1 is MGHRA and CDR2 is YSYEKL. The CDR3 nucleotides are TGCGCCAGCAGCCGCGTTCCGGGACAGCGAATTGAAGCTTTCTTT. It encodes CASSRVPGQRIEAFF.

This chain joins TRBV5-1 and TRBJ1-6, with D uncertain. This CDR3 region has 12 residues. The V end was cut by 5 bases, the J end by 10 bases, with 10 bases between. CDR1 SGHRS and CDR2 YFSETQ come from the germline V gene. The CDR3 DNA follows: TGCGCCAGCAGTGGCGGGGAATCACCCCTCCACTTT. The encoded protein is CASSGGESPLHF.

In this sample, this clone turned up a few times. The rearrangement links TRBV10-3 to TRBJ1-1, with 7 positions matching TRBD1. Germline V lookup: CDR1 ENHRY, CDR2 SYGVKD. J gave up 3 bases and V 6 bases, and 10 bases lay outside the gene matches. This CDR3 is built from 15 residues. The CDR3 coding sequence is TGTGCCATCAGCATATATAACAGGGGTGACACTGAAGCTTTCTTT. This encodes CAISIYNRGDTEAFF.

As regards this clone: Other DNA sequences within the sample encode an identical CDR3. This chain connects TRBV5-1 to TRBJ2-3, with D hard to call. This CDR3 is built from 14 residues. In germline, CDR1 is SGHRS, CDR2 YFSETQ. V lost 0 bases and J 2 bases, leaving 7 bases between the germline ends. CDR3: CASSLGPVTDTQYF. CDR3 DNA sequence: TGCGCCAGCAGCTTGGGGCCAGTCACAGATACGCAGTATTTT.

The chain carries TRBV28 and TRBJ1-4; 9 bases line up with TRBD1. The trim removed 5 bases at V and 6 bases at J, leaving 4 bases unmatched. The CDR3 extends over 14 amino acids. Germline lookup yields CDR1 MDHEN and CDR2 SYDVKM. This CDR3 is CASSTWTGDEKLFF. The CDR3 DNA reads TGTGCCAGCAGTACCTGGACAGGGGATGAAAAACTGTTTTTT.

For the CDR3, the DNA is TGCAGCGTTGATGACGGCGGAGGGCAGCCCCAGCATTTT. Protein sequence: CSVDDGGGQPQHF. The rearrangement links TRBV29-1 to TRBJ1-5, with unresolved D. Trimming pared 3 bases from V and 7 bases from J, leaving 13 bases between. There are 13 residues in the CDR3. The V gene's germline CDR1 is SQVTM and CDR2 ANQGSEA.

The chain has TRBV4-1 and TRBJ1-5; no clear D gene. Trimming took off 2 bases at V and 1 base at J, with 9 bases between the two ends. Per the germline V gene, CDR1 is MGHRA and CDR2 is YSYEKL. The CDR3 covers 15 residues. The CDR3 loop reads CASSQSGVSNQPQHF. As DNA, the CDR3 is TGCGCCAGCAGCCAATCAGGCGTCAGCAATCAGCCCCAGCATTTT.

V gene TRBV6-5 combines with J gene TRBJ1-5, with D tentatively TRBD1 (5 bases). Trimming removed 7 bases at V and 4 bases at J, with 17 bases between. The CDR3 runs 15 residues. CDR1 MNHEY and CDR2 SVGAGI come from the germline V gene. The CDR3 here is CASNKLGGSNQPQHF. The CDR3 region has the DNA TGTGCCAGCAATAAATTGGGGGGATCGAATCAGCCCCAGCATTTT.

The chain carries TRBV11-2 and TRBJ2-7; possible D gene TRBD2, 5 bases. Germline lookup yields CDR1 SGHAT and CDR2 FQNNGV. The CDR3 runs to 13 residues. The V end was cut by 4 bases, the J end by 6 bases, with 13 bases between. The CDR3 nucleotides read TGTGCCAGCAGCTGGGGTAGCGCGGCCGAGCAGTACTTC. As protein: CASSWGSAAEQYF. Together with reference TRBV11-2 and TRBJ2-7, the CDR3 gives the full variable domain: EAGVAQSPRYKIIEKRQSVAFWCNPISGHATLYWYQQILGQGPKLLIQFQNNGVVDDSQLPKDRFSAERLKGVDSTLKIQPAKLEDSAVYLCASSWGSAAEQYFGPGTRLTVT.

This rearrangement joins TRBV5-1 to TRBJ2-7; 9 bases line up with TRBD1. The CDR3 extends over 18 amino acids. The germline CDR1 and CDR2 sequences are SGHRS and YFSETQ. V lost 6 bases, J lost 6 bases, and 22 bases stayed unmatched. Written as DNA, the CDR3 is TGCGCCAGCACCATGAGTACAGGGGGCGACCTACTCTTCGGCGAGCAGTACTTC. The encoded protein is CASTMSTGGDLLFGEQYF.

The J gene is TRBJ1-5, the V gene TRBV7-9; the D gene is possibly TRBD1 (5 bases). With 5 bases removed from V and 0 bases from J, the gap between germline ends came to 14 bases. This CDR3 is 16 amino acids long. In germline, CDR1 is SEHNR, CDR2 FQNEAQ (reference sequence). The CDR3 sequence: CASSRGHLDSNQPQHF. The CDR3 nucleotides read TGTGCCAGCAGCCGCGGACATTTAGATAGCAATCAGCCCCAGCATTTT.

A few counts support this clone. The chain is built from TRBV7-2 and TRBJ1-2, with D tentatively TRBD1 (5 bases). V lost 5 bases and J lost 6, with 19 bases in between. The CDR3 is 15 residues long. Germline V gives CDR1 SGHTA, CDR2 FQGNSA. The DNA of the CDR3 is TGTGCCAGCAGCCCCCGGCTCGGGGGTCAGGATGGCTACACCTTC. It encodes CASSPRLGGQDGYTF.

The V call is TRBV5-1, the J call TRBJ2-2; D gene unclear. Germline values: CDR1 SGHRS, CDR2 YFSETQ. Trimming took off 0 bases at V and 8 bases at J, with 2 bases between the two ends. This CDR3 spans 11 amino acids. CDR3 in amino acids: CASSLAGELFF. The CDR3 nucleotides are TGCGCCAGCAGCTTGGCTGGGGAGCTGTTTTTT.

The chain joins TRBV5-1 to TRBJ2-7; 9 bases agree with TRBD1. Germline CDR1 SGHRS, CDR2 YFSETQ. CDR3 length: 15 amino acids. Unmatched junction bases numbered 2, after V lost 0 bases and J lost 1 base. CDR3 nucleotide sequence: TGCGCCAGCAGCTTGGACAGGGGGCGATCCTACGAGCAGTACTTC. As protein: CASSLDRGRSYEQYF.

The chain combines TRBV2 with TRBJ1-2, with TRBD1 matching 8 bases. This CDR3 comprises 14 residues. Losses at the gene ends were 6 bases for V and 4 bases for J; bases not matched to a gene: 7. CDR1 and CDR2 (germline): SNHLY, FYNNEI. CDR3 coding DNA: TGTGCCAGCAGAGTGGGCAGGGGGCCCTATGGCTACACCTTC. Its translation: CASRVGRGPYGYTF.

The chain has TRBV10-3 and TRBJ1-2; tentatively, D is TRBD1 (6 bases). The CDR3 length is 12 residues. V gave up 7 bases and J gave up 4 bases, with 10 bases separating them. Looked up from germline, CDR1 is ENHRY and CDR2 is SYGVKD. CDR3 region: CAITGRGYGYTF. Here the CDR3 DNA reads TGTGCCATCACTGGCAGGGGCTATGGCTACACCTTC.